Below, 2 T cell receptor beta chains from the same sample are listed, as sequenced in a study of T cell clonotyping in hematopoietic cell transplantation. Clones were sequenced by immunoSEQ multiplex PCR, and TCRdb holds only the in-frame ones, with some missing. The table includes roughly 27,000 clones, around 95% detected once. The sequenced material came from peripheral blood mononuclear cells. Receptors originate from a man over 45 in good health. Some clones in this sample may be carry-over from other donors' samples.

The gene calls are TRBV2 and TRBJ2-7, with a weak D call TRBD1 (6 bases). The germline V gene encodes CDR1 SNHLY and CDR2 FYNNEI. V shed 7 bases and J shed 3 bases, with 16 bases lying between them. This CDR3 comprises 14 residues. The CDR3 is CASTWSRTDYEQYF. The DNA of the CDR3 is TGTGCCAGCACCTGGTCGAGGACAGACTACGAGCAGTACTTC.

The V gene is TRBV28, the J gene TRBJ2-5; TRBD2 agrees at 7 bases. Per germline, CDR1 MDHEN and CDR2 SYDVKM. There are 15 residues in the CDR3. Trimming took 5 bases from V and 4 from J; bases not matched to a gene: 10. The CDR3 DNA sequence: TGTGCCAGCAGTCGATTTCCGGGACTAACAGAGACCCAGTACTTC. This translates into CASSRFPGLTETQYF.